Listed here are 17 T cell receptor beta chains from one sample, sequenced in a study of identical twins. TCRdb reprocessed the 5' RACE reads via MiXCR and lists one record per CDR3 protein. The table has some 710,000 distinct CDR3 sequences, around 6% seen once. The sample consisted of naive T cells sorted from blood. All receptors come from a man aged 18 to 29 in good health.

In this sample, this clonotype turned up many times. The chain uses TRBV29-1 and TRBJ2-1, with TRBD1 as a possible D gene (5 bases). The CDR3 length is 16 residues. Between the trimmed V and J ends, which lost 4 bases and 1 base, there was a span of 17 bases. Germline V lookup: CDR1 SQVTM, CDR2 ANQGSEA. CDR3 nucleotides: TGCAGCGTTGGGGGCAAAATGGGCGGTTCCTACAATGAGCAGTTCTTC. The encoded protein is CSVGGKMGGSYNEQFF.

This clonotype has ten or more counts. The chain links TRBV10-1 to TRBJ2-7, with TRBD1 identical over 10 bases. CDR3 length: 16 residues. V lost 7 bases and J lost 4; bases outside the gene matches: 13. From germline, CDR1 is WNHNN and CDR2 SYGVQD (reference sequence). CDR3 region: CASIPGDGTGDYEQYV. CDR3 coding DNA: TGCGCCAGCATTCCTGGGGATGGGACAGGGGATTACGAGCAGTACGTC.

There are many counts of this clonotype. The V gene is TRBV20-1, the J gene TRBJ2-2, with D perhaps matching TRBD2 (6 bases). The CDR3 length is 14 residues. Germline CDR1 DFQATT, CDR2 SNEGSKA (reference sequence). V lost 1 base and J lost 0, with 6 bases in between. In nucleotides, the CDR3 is TGCAGTGCTAGAGGACTAGCGAACACCGGGGAGCTGTTTTTT. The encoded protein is CSARGLANTGELFF.

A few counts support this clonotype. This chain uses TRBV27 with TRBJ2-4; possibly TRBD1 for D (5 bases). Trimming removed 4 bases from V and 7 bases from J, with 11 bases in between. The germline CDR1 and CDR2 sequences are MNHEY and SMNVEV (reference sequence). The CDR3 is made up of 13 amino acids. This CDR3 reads CASSYQGGNIQYF. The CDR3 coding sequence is TGTGCCAGCAGTTACCAGGGTGGGAACATTCAGTACTTC.

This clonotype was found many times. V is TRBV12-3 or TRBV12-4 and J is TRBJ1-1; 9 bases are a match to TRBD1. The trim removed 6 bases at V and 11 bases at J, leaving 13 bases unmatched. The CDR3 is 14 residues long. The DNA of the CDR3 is TGTGCCAGCAGGCCCCAGACAGGGGGGTTAGCGGCTTTCTTT. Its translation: CASRPQTGGLAAFF.

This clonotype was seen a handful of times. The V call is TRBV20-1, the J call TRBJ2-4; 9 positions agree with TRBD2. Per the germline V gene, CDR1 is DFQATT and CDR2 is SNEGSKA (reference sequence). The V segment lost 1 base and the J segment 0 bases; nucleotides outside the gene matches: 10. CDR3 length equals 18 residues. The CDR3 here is CSARGGGRAALAKNIQYF. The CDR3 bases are TGCAGTGCTAGAGGCGGCGGGAGGGCCGCACTAGCCAAAAACATTCAGTACTTC.

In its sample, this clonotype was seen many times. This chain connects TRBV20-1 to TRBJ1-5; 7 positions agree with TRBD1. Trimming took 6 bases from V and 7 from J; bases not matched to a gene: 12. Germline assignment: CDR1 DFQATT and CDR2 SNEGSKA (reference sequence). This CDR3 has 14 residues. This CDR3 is CSAVTTGSIQPQHF. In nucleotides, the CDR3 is TGCAGTGCCGTAACGACAGGGTCGATCCAGCCCCAGCATTTT.

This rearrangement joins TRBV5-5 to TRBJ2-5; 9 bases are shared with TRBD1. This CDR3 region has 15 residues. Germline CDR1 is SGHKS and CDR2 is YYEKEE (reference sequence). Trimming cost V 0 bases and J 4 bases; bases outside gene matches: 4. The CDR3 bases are TGTGCCAGCAGCTTGGCCTCGGGACAGGGAGAGACCCAGTACTTC. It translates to CASSLASGQGETQYF. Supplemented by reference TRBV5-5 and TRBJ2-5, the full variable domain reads DAGVTQSPTHLIKTRGQQVTLRCSPISGHKSVSWYQQVLGQGPQFIFQYYEKEERGRGNFPDRFSARQFPNYSSELNVNALLLGDSALYLCASSLASGQGETQYFGPGTRLLVL.

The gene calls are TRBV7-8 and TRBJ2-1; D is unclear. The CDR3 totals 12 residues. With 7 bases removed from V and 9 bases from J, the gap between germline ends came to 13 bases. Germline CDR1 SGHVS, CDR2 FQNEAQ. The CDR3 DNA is TGTGCCAGCACCTCTAAGAGGAGTGAGCAGTTCTTC. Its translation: CASTSKRSEQFF.

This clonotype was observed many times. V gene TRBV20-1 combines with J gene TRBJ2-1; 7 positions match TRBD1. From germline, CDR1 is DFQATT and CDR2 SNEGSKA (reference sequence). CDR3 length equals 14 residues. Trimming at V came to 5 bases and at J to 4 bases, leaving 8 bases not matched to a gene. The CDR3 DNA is TGCAGTGCTGACGGGGACAGTCTTTACAATGAGCAGTTCTTC. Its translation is CSADGDSLYNEQFF.

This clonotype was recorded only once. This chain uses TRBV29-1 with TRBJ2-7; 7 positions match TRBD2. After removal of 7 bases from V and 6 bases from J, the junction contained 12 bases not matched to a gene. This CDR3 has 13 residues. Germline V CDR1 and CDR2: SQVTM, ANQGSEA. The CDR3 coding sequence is TGCAGCGGCGGGGTGGCGGGAGCGGGCGAGCAGTACTTC. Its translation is CSGGVAGAGEQYF.

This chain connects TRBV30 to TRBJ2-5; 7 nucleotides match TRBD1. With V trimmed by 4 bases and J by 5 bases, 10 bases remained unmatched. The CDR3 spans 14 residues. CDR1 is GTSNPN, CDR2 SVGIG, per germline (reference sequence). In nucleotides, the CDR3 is TGTGCCTGGACTCCGGGACAGCCCCGGGAGACCCAGTACTTC. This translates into CAWTPGQPRETQYF.

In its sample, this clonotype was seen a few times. CDR3 amino acids: CATSDDMSGANVLTF. As DNA, the CDR3 is TGTGCCACCAGTGACGATATGTCTGGGGCCAACGTCCTGACTTTC. The chain carries TRBV24-1 and TRBJ2-6; no definite D call. Germline V gene data show CDR1 as KGHDR and CDR2 as SFDVKD. The CDR3 is 15 residues long. V lost 4 bases and J 1 base, leaving 7 bases between the germline ends.

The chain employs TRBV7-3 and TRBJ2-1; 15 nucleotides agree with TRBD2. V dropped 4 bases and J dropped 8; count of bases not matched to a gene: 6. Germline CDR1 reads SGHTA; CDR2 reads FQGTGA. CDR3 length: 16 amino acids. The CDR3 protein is CASSYGLAGGADEQFF. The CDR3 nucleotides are TGTGCCAGCAGCTACGGACTAGCGGGAGGGGCGGATGAGCAGTTCTTC. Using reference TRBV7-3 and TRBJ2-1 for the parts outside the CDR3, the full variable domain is GAGVSQTPSNKVTEKGKYVELRCDPISGHTALYWYRQSLGQGPEFLIYFQGTGAADDSGLPNDRFFAVRPEGSVSTLKIQRTERGDSAVYLCASSYGLAGGADEQFFGPGTRLTVL.

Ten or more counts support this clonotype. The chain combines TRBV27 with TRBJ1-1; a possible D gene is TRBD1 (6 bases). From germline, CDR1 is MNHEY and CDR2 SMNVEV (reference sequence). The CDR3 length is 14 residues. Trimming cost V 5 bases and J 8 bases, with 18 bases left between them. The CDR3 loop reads CASSPKGRGREAFF. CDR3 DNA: TGTGCCAGCAGTCCAAAAGGAAGGGGGAGGGAAGCTTTCTTT.

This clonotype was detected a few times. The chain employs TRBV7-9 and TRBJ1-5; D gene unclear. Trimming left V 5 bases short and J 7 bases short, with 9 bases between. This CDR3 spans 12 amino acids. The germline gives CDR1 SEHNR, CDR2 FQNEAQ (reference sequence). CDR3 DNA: TGTGCCAGCAGCAATCAGAGGCAGCCCCAGCATTTT. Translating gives CASSNQRQPQHF.

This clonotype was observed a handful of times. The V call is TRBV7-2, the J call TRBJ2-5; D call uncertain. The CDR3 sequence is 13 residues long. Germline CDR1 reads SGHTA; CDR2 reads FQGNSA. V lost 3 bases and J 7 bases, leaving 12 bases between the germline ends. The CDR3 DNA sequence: TGTGCCAGCAGCTTCGACGGTTTTGGGACCCAGTACTTC. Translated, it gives CASSFDGFGTQYF.